The sequence of this TCR beta chain was determined in a study of T cells in Graves' hyperthyroidism and ophthalmopathy. RNA transcripts gave rise to amplified TCR beta CDR3 regions. When the TCR CDR3 underwent first-round RT-PCR, the HTBI primer set was used. TCRdb used MiXCR to reprocess the multiplex PCR reads, holding one entry per CDR3 protein. Among roughly 500,000 distinct CDR3 sequences listed, around 50% were seen once. Germline CDR1 and CDR2: ENHRY and SYGVKD. J lost 1 base, V lost 10 bases, and 11 bases had no gene match. The CDR3 spans 15 residues. The chain combines TRBV10-3 with TRBJ2-7, with 9 bases matching TRBD1. Source material: peripheral blood or thyroid tissue (not recorded which). The sequence came from an adult woman with Graves' disease, either hyperthyroidism or ophthalmopathy (not recorded which). CDR3 sequence: CASTLGQGGSYEQYF. The CDR3 nucleotides read TGTGCCAGCACCCTGGGACAGGGAGGTTCCTACGAGCAGTACTTC.